By proportion, the clone carrying this T cell receptor beta chain is medium-sized (0.01 to 0.1%). This record comes from a study of sequential checkpoint blockade in melanoma. About the study: Randomization was 1:1 between first-line nivolumab→ipilimumab and ipilimumab→nivolumab. Maintenance nivolumab came after either treatment sequence.

Germline CDR1 MDHEN, CDR2 SYDVKM. After removal of 6 bases from V and 7 bases from J, the junction contained 2 bases not matched to a gene. The CDR3 sequence is 12 residues long. Clones were sequenced by immunoSEQ multiplex PCR, and TCRdb holds only the in-frame ones, with some missing. The data show 25,000 to 30,000 clones, roughly 76% seen once. The treatment was: randomized to nivolumab then ipilimumab (arm A) or the reverse (arm B). DNA-damaging chemotherapy had not been given to any patient beforehand. Sorted cells were live CD3+CD8+, lacking CD19 and CD56, from PBMCs. This clonotype was sampled from a human donor with melanoma. This material consisted of CD8+ T cells sorted from blood (inferred from file names), taken from a patient given nivolumab and ipilimumab in sequence. The chain is built from TRBV28 and TRBJ1-5, with 8 bases matching TRBD1. CDR3 in amino acids: CASRTGAQPQHF. CDR3 DNA: TGTGCCAGCAGGACAGGGGCCCAGCCCCAGCATTTT.